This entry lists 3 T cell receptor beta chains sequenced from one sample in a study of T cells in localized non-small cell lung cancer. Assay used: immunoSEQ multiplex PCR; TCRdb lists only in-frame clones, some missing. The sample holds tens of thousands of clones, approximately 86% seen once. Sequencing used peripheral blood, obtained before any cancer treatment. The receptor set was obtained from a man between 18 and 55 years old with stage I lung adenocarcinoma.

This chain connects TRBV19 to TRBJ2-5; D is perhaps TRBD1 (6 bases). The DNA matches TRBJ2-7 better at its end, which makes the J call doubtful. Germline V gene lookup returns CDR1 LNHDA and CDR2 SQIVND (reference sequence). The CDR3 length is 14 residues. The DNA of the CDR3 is TGTGCCAGTAGCCCCGGGACATACTCCTACGAGCAGTACTTC. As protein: CASSPGTYSYEQYF.

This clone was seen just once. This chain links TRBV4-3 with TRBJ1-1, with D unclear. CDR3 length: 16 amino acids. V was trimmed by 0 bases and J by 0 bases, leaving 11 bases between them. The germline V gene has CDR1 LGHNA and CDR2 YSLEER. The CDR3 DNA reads TGCGCCAGCAGCCAAGATCGGGAGATCATGAACACTGAAGCTTTCTTT. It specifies CASSQDREIMNTEAFF.

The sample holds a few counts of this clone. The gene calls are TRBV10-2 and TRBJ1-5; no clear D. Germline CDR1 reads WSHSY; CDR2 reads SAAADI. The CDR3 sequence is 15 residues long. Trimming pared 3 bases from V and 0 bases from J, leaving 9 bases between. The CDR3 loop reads CASSDFGDSNQPQHF. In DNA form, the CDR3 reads TGCGCCAGCAGTGACTTCGGGGATAGCAATCAGCCCCAGCATTTT.